The TCR beta chain described here comes from a study of cytomegalovirus exposure and HLA in healthy donors (TCRdb year 2017). Study-level background: In an earlier analysis of several hundred of the donors, about 260 Gb of sequence data and approximately 100 million unique TCR beta sequences from about 190 million T cells were reported. An early release covering 550 to 650 HLA-typed donors comprised around 300 gigabases of sequencing data and tens of millions of unique TCR sequences. Of the approximately 370 genotyped donors, less than 85% were placed in the genetic ancestry cluster associated with self-reported Caucasian donors. The study aimed to test whether signatures of past pathogen exposure could be identified by cataloging public T cell receptors. The T cell repertoires of some 670 subjects were profiled by immunosequencing and related to cytomegalovirus serostatus. In addition to the first cohort of 666 subjects, a separate validation cohort of approximately 130 different subjects was used. To predict cytomegalovirus infection status, the study brought together high-throughput TCR immunosequencing, statistical association of individual TCRs with disease status, and machine learning. A later analysis re-examined previously published TCR beta repertoires from about 670 donors and added high-resolution HLA genotyping to investigate patterns of TCR occurrence. The later analysis used no new phenotypic data to find candidate immune exposures, relying instead on TCR beta sequences and their occurrence across donors. In an earlier analysis of 500 to 650 of the donors, high-throughput TCR beta sequencing was used to judge whether each TCR beta V gene segment behaved as functional or pseudogenic. Donor age, sex, ethnicity and CMV serostatus were compiled together with the repertoire data. A later genetic analysis took genome-wide SNP genotypes for 398 of the 666 donors and used that subset as a discovery cohort. Every discovery cohort repertoire had been produced on one sequencing platform. HLA typing covered class I and class II loci at four-digit resolution. The number of donors typed differed by locus, with 629-630 for A, B, C, DRB1 and DQB1, around 500 for DQA1, 600 to 610 for DPA1, and over 400 for DPB1. About five DR-DQ haplotypes were handled as single units for association and clustering because linkage in the cohort was strong. Among about 400 genotyped donors of the cohort, an average of about 240,000 unique TCR beta nucleotide sequences was sequenced per donor, of which approximately 19% were non-productive. Broader findings and caveats from the paper: Roughly 15 rarely observed V segments, including chromosome 9 orphons, were excluded from the earlier analysis of about 610 of the donors because counts were too low. CMV serostatus was the only immune exposure information available for the cohort. In a later analysis, the rate of TCR association differed among HLA loci, with DRB1 alleles having the most associated TCRs and HLA-C alleles having the fewest. Most TCR sequences were observed very rarely across donors, whereas some public TCRs were present in many individuals. In this cohort, only TCR beta chains were sequenced, and detectable features were limited by the absence of alpha or paired-chain data. In a later analysis, HLA-associated TCR beta chains showed more clonal expansion and lower generation probabilities than non-associated chains that were equally common. Presence/absence analyses assumed roughly uniform sequencing depth across donors, an assumption that may not hold. In an earlier analysis of more than 500 of the donors, most TCR beta V segments appeared in productive rearrangements about 87% or about 30% of the time, broadly matching IMGT annotations. Some IMGT-functional V segments, including TRBV6-2 and TRBV6-3, could not be distinguished by the 87-base-pair reads and were therefore excluded. According to a later analysis, parvovirus B19, influenza, CMV and Epstein-Barr virus appeared linked to several top co-occurrence clusters. A later analysis found that most CMV-associated TCR beta chains appeared HLA-restricted, with HLA associations seemingly driven largely by CMV exposure. The sequencing pipeline was judged likely to have produced a cluster of highly shared sequence variants as a technical artifact. The study gave a list of 150 to 200 TCR beta chains associated with cytomegalovirus. In a later genetic analysis, a missense DCLRE1C variant was associated with V-gene and J-gene trimming of TCR beta chains, and the association was replicated in an independent cohort. Because HLA typing was unavailable for some donors at each locus, only the typed subset was used in association tests. Linkage disequilibrium might explain the correlated functional status among segregating V segments, but an unknown experimental factor could not be ruled out. Cytomegalovirus status was reported to be diagnosed by the classifier with high specificity and sensitivity in both the original and validation cohorts. A further reported finding was that TCR beta sequences accurately predicted the HLA-A and HLA-B alleles for most subjects in the first cohort. In vitro tests confirmed that three of the cytomegalovirus-associated TCR beta chains recognize cytomegalovirus antigens. It was suggested by the authors that the approach could potentially be generalized to other disease states and immunological phenotypes. In a later analysis, 16,951 TCR beta sequences were associated with specific HLA alleles at a false discovery rate of 0.05. A later genetic analysis reported fewer N-insertions in productive TCRs among donors in an Asian-associated ancestry cluster than the roughly 700-donor mean. Strong co-occurrence of HLA alleles, especially DR and DQ, made assigning TCR associations to individual alleles difficult.

Notes on this clone: Its antigen remains undetermined. The sample holds no much larger clone one base away, and base qualities are not on file.

The cohort consisted of approximately 670 healthy bone marrow donors. All cohort members were sampled while nominally healthy, although unrecorded immune exposures were likely present. The donor tested CMV seronegative and was one of the 352 seronegative cohort members. A peripheral blood sample was collected from each donor, and TCR beta sequencing was performed on peripheral blood mononuclear cells. Genomic DNA was extracted from the blood cell samples with the Qiagen DNeasy Blood Extraction Kit. Libraries came from the immunoSEQ multiplex PCR assay. For the multiplex PCR, a mixture combining 60 forward primers for TCR Vbeta segments and 13 reverse primers for TCR Jbeta segments was used. The CDR3 region of rearranged TCR beta genes was amplified from genomic DNA by a multiplex PCR assay. On the Illumina HiSeq System, the amplified TCR beta libraries were sequenced as 87-base-pair reads. The study's processing was this. A later analysis counted approximately 74 million unique TCR beta chains across the 650 to 800 repertoires, and 10 million to 11 million of these chains were shared by at least two donors. A nearest-neighbor algorithm error-corrected the raw reads and collapsed the reads into unique sequences, merging closely related sequences to remove PCR and sequencing errors. To assign V, D and J gene segments, CDR3 sequences were aligned to IMGT reference sequences. For a sequence to be retained, a match of at least six nucleotides was required to both a V gene segment and a J gene segment. A rearrangement counted as productive if the CDR3 had no stop codons and remained in frame with V and J, and every other rearrangement counted as non-productive. Following IMGT convention, CDR3 was defined as the stretch from the second conserved V-encoded cysteine up to the conserved J-encoded phenylalanine. The earlier analysis of about 590 of the donors excluded sequences that lacked an unambiguous match to a single V gene segment. In an earlier analysis of approximately 550 of the donors, V segments were called functional above 56.7% productive rearrangements and were called segregating when the between-donor standard deviation exceeded 5%. To diagnose cytomegalovirus status from the catalog of TCR beta chain sequences, a statistical classification framework was built. In a later analysis, TCR nucleotide sequences were compared against IMGT/GENE-DB human TR gene sequences so that V and J genes could be assigned. Using the TCRdist pipeline, a later analysis assigned CDR3 sequences along with most-parsimonious VDJ recombination scenarios. In a later analysis, every TCR beta chain was defined by the combination of its CDR3 amino acid sequence and its V-gene family, and reads without a unique V-gene family were dropped. A later analysis removed roughly 590 highly shared, low-generation-probability nucleotide sequences to deal with suspected cross-contamination and a sequencing artifact. A later analysis calculated a clonal expansion index for each public chain from normalized within-repertoire ranks of inferred template counts. A later analysis computed generation probabilities with a VDJ recombination model fitted to out-of-frame rearrangements, and checked the results against IGoR. A later analysis scored TCR-TCR, TCR-HLA and TCR-CMV co-occurrence with hypergeometric tests, applying a repertoire-size bias correction to TCR pairs. A later analysis estimated false discovery rates by permuting HLA or CMV assignments 20 times. In a later analysis, co-occurring TCRs were grouped using DBSCAN, and TCRdist sequence similarity was added for clustering within HLA-allele-positive subsets. Co-occurrence clustering excluded repertoires with fewer than 30,000 or more than 120,000 public chains, plus five with anomalous nucleotide sharing. TCRdb took this table from immuneACCESS and kept in-frame rearrangements with V and J called. Such tables lack part of the clones; where checked against another copy, unresolved V genes explain under half of the gap, and the rest is unexplained. V and J calls and clone size are as listed in that table; D and trimming were resolved from the DNA. Counted in this sample were 100,000 to 150,000 clones; about two thirds of them appeared once. Jointly, the top ten make up 3% to 4.5% of the sample.

The CDR3 covers 13 residues, taking in both the cysteine and the phenylalanine. Left in the record is the CDR3 DNA by itself, 39 bases read in frame from the first base. The V end loses 3 bases and the J end loses 3 bases, and a stretch of 8 bases separates them. CDR1 SEHNR and CDR2 FQNEAQ are derived from the germline V gene (reference sequence). What was sequenced was PBMCs. The chain links TRBV7-9 with TRBJ1-1, and TRBD1 may be the D gene, going by 5 matching bases. This TCR derives from a man aged 25-45 years in good health and CMV-seronegative. The CDR3 in this case is CASSLSGHTEAFF. At the DNA level, the sequence is TGTGCCAGCAGCTTGTCAGGGCACACTGAAGCTTTCTTT.